These T cell receptor beta chains were read from a single sample in a study of cytomegalovirus exposure and HLA in healthy donors. TCRdb's copy holds only in-frame clones and misses some; the assay was immunoSEQ multiplex PCR. The sample holds fewer than 200,000 clones, around 81% seen once. Sequenced material: PBMCs. These receptors came from a middle-aged man in good health and CMV-seronegative. Each CDR3 is given with its conserved first and last residue. A D gene is named only where the DNA matches it firmly. Clone size, where shown, is once, few, many, or a class for clones that have expanded.

TRBJ1-3,NA,TRBV10-3,15,TRBD1,TGTGCCATCAGTGAGGGACAGGGGGCGAGAAACACCATATATTTT,CAISEGQGARNTIYF
TRBJ2-5,NA,TRBV11-1,15,TRBD1,TGTGCCAGCAGCCTGGGACAGGGCGTGAGGGAGACCCAGTACTTC,CASSLGQGVRETQYF
TRBJ2-2,NA,TRBV7-8,15,TRBD1,TGTGCCAGCAGCTCTTACAGGGGGCGCACCGGGGAGCTGTTTTTT,CASSSYRGRTGELFF
TRBJ2-2,NA,TRBV29-1,13,NA,TGCAGCGTTGAGGGAGAGAACACCGGGGAGCTGTTTTTT,CSVEGENTGELFF
TRBJ1-2,NA,TRBV19,13,NA,TGTGCCAGTAGTATAGATCAGGGCTATGGCTACACCTTC,CASSIDQGYGYTF
TRBJ2-1,NA,TRBV10-3,12,NA,TGTGCCACCGGAGACAGGGAGGATGAGCAGTTCTTC,CATGDREDEQFF
TRBJ1-1,NA,TRBV7-9,13,TRBD1,TGTGCCAGCAGCCAACGACAGGGGGCGATTACTTTCTTT,CASSQRQGAITFF
TRBJ2-2,NA,TRBV10-2,14,NA,TGCGCCAGCAGTGAGAATCTCCGCACCGGGGAGCTGTTTTTT,CASSENLRTGELFF
TRBJ2-3,few,TRBV29-1,13,TRBD2,TGCAGCCTCTTAAGCGGGAGTTCGGATACGCAGTATTTT,CSLLSGSSDTQYF
TRBJ2-5,once,TRBV6-1,15,NA,TGTGCCAGCACTACAGGGAAAGGATGGGGGGAGACCCAGTACTTC,CASTTGKGWGETQYF
TRBJ1-5,NA,TRBV7-8,16,NA,TGTGCCAGCAGCCCCCAGGGTAGCTATAGCAATCAGCCCCAGCATTTT,CASSPQGSYSNQPQHF
TRBJ1-1,NA,TRBV5-1,14,NA,TGCGCCAGCAGCCCATCGAACAGGAACACTGAAGCTTTCTTT,CASSPSNRNTEAFF
TRBJ2-7,NA,TRBV7-2,13,TRBD1,TGTGCCAGCAGCAACCGGGACAGGGAAAAGCAGTACTTC,CASSNRDREKQYF
TRBJ2-3,NA,TRBV6-1,15,TRBD1,TGTGCCAGCAGTGAATCCCGGACAGGAAGGGATACGCAGTATTTT,CASSESRTGRDTQYF
TRBJ1-6,NA,TRBV6-5,15,NA,TGTGCCAGCAGTTACCGGAACCGACTGCGTTCACCCCTCCACTTT,CASSYRNRLRSPLHF
TRBJ2-7,NA,TRBV6-6,14,TRBD1,TGTGCCAGCAGTCGAACCCGGGACAGAAGCGAACAGTACTTC,CASSRTRDRSEQYF
TRBJ1-1,few,TRBV19,13,NA,TGTGCCAGTAACCCCGACAGGAACACTGAAGCTTTCTTT,CASNPDRNTEAFF
TRBJ2-5,once,TRBV7-2,12,NA,TGTGCCAGCAGCTTGTCTAGGGAGACCCAGTACTTC,CASSLSRETQYF
TRBJ2-4,NA,TRBV7-2,15,TRBD2,TGTGCCAGCAGCTTAGAGCGGGGGTTTGGAAACATTCAGTACTTC,CASSLERGFGNIQYF
TRBJ2-7,NA,TRBV28,13,NA,TGTGCCAGCAGTTTAGGCAGGACCTACGAGCAGTACTTC,CASSLGRTYEQYF
TRBJ1-5,few,TRBV19,12,NA,TGTGCCAGTAGTTTCCGGGGTCAGCCCCAGCATTTT,CASSFRGQPQHF
TRBJ2-1,NA,TRBV30,13,TRBD2,TGTGCCTGGACTAGCGGGAGTTTCTATGAGCAGTTCTTC,CAWTSGSFYEQFF
TRBJ1-6,NA,TRBV4-3,15,NA,TGCGCCAGCAGCCTAGCGGCAGCGAATAATTCACCCCTCCACTTT,CASSLAAANNSPLHF
TRBJ1-2,NA,TRBV7-8,14,NA,TGTGCCAGCAGCCCAGGAGGCAGAGACAGGGGCTACACCTTC,CASSPGGRDRGYTF
TRBJ1-2,NA,TRBV6-5,13,NA,TGTGCCAGTGCCCCCCCGGACACTTATGGCTACACCTTC,CASAPPDTYGYTF
TRBJ1-1,NA,TRBV10-3,15,NA,TGTGCCATCAGTGAGTCACCGGGAATGGCCACTGAAGCTTTCTTT,CAISESPGMATEAFF
TRBJ1-5,NA,TRBV7-2,17,TRBD1,TGTGCCAGCAGCTTAGCGCCCGGGCAGGGGGCTCATCAGCCCCAGCATTTT,CASSLAPGQGAHQPQHF
TRBJ2-7,NA,TRBV11-2,14,NA,TGTGCCAGCAGCCCGTCAGGGGCCGCCTACGAGCAGTACTTC,CASSPSGAAYEQYF
TRBJ2-5,NA,TRBV4-1,13,NA,TGCGCCAGCAGCCCGTGGACAGAAGAGACCCAGTACTTC,CASSPWTEETQYF
TRBJ2-7,NA,TRBV7-8,16,TRBD2,TGTGCCGGCAGCCAGCCCGTGGTAGCGGGAGCCCACGAGCAGTACTTC,CAGSQPVVAGAHEQYF
TRBJ2-5,NA,TRBV2,14,NA,TGTGCCAGCAGTGAAGCAGGGGCGGGGGAGACCCAGTACTTC,CASSEAGAGETQYF
TRBJ1-2,NA,TRBV19,16,TRBD1,TGTGCCAGTAGTGTAAGACCGGGACAGGGAGTTTATGGCTACACCTTC,CASSVRPGQGVYGYTF
TRBJ1-4,NA,TRBV7-2,16,NA,TGTGCCAGCAGCTTAGTCTGGACAGCAACTAATGAAAAACTGTTTTTT,CASSLVWTATNEKLFF
TRBJ2-3,NA,TRBV7-2,18,TRBD2,TGTGCCAGCAGCTTCCAATTAACTAGCGGGGGATCTTCAGATACGCAGTATTTT,CASSFQLTSGGSSDTQYF
TRBJ2-7,NA,TRBV11-2,15,TRBD2,TGTGCCAGCAGTTCCGTGGGACTAGCGGGGGGCGAGCAGTACTTC,CASSSVGLAGGEQYF
TRBJ2-3,NA,TRBV6-1,12,NA,TGTGCCAGCAGTGAGATAGAAGATACGCAGTATTTT,CASSEIEDTQYF
TRBJ2-5,NA,TRBV5-1,14,NA,TGCGCCAGCACCCCCACAGGGATCCAAGAGACCCAGTACTTC,CASTPTGIQETQYF
TRBJ1-6,NA,TRBV19,16,NA,TGTGCCAGTAGTATGTCGTCCAGGTTCCATAATTCACCCCTCCACTTT,CASSMSSRFHNSPLHF
TRBJ2-5,NA,TRBV5-4,17,TRBD2,TGTGCCAGCAGCTCGTTAGCGGGGGGTGGGAGCCAAGAGACCCAGTACTTC,CASSSLAGGGSQETQYF
TRBJ1-5,NA,TRBV2,14,NA,TGTGCCAGCGAGGTACTCGGTTCGGTCCAGCCCCAGCATTTT,CASEVLGSVQPQHF